This TCR beta chain was sequenced in a study of blood T cell repertoires in COVID-19. J lost 1 base, V lost 3 bases, and 9 bases had no gene match. There are 16 residues in the CDR3. Germline-derived CDR1 and CDR2 are SGHKS and YYEKEE (reference sequence). The table lists this clone with many counts. Profiling relied on immunoSEQ multiplex PCR, and the TCRdb table lists in-frame clones only, not all of them. In the table there are under 55,000 clones, around three quarters of which are singletons. The sample consisted of peripheral blood. The chain links TRBV5-5 to TRBJ1-1; the match to TRBD1 covers 7 bases. The sequence was collected from a man between 65 and 85 years old with acute or convalescent COVID-19. Here the CDR3 DNA reads TGTGCCAGCAGCTCTTTACGACAGGGTAAGAACACTGAAGCTTTCTTT. Its translation is CASSSLRQGKNTEAFF.